Listed below are T cell receptor beta chains from one sample, sequenced in a study of OX40 agonist ivuxolimab in advanced cancers. Assay: immunoSEQ multiplex PCR; the TCRdb copy retains only in-frame clones and omits some. The sample has 70,000 to 80,000 clones, roughly 81% seen once. The sequences come from CD4+ or CD8+ T cells sorted from blood, collected in a trial of the OX40 agonist ivuxolimab. These receptors were taken from an adult with an advanced solid tumor such as melanoma, head and neck, liver or kidney cancer. Both conserved end residues are part of each CDR3. A D gene is named only where the DNA matches it firmly. Size is stated for part of the rows, as once, few or many counts, or as a class when the clone is expanded.

size | J | D | V | DNA | CDR3
- | TRBJ1-2 | - | TRBV7-9 | TGTGCCAGCAGCTTACCCGACCGGGGAGGTGATGGCTACACCTTC | CASSLPDRGGDGYTF
- | TRBJ2-6 | - | TRBV7-6 | TGTGCCAGCAGCTTAGGGGGGGTTGGGGCCAACGTCCTGACTTTC | CASSLGGVGANVLTF
- | TRBJ2-1 | - | TRBV29-1 | TGCAGCGTTGAGACTACCATATTATACAATGAGCAGTTCTTC | CSVETTILYNEQFF
few | TRBJ1-2 | - | TRBV6-6 | TGTGCCAGCAGTTACGACGAGGGGGACTATGGCTACACCTTC | CASSYDEGDYGYTF
once | TRBJ2-3 | TRBD2 | TRBV19 | TGTGCCAGTAGTCGGGTCGGGGGGGGCACAGATACGCAGTATTTT | CASSRVGGGTDTQYF
- | TRBJ1-5 | TRBD1 | TRBV19 | TGTGCCAGTAGTCTCACAGGGGGCAATCAGCCCCAGCATTTT | CASSLTGGNQPQHF
- | TRBJ2-7 | - | TRBV6-5 | TGTGCCAGCAGTGGCTTGGGGCAAGCGAACGAGCAGTACTTC | CASSGLGQANEQYF
- | TRBJ1-2 | TRBD1 | TRBV9 | TGTGCCAGCAGTGACTCCGGGACAGCCTATGGCTACACCTTC | CASSDSGTAYGYTF
- | TRBJ1-5 | - | TRBV9 | TGTGCCAGCAGCGAAAGAGGGGACCTTAACCATCAGCCCCAGCATTTT | CASSERGDLNHQPQHF
- | TRBJ1-5 | - | TRBV2 | TGTGCCAGCAGTGAAGCACAGCTCGGGAATCAGCCCCAGCATTTT | CASSEAQLGNQPQHF
few | TRBJ1-3 | - | TRBV6-6 | TGTGCCAGCACCTTTGGAAACACCATATATTTT | CASTFGNTIYF
few | TRBJ2-7 | - | TRBV5-4 | TGTGCCAGCAGCTTCTTGTCCGCTGGAACCTACGAGCAGTACTTC | CASSFLSAGTYEQYF
- | TRBJ1-5 | - | TRBV5-6 | TGTGCCAGCAGCTTGGCAGGACTTCAGCCCCAGCATTTT | CASSLAGLQPQHF
- | TRBJ2-2 | - | TRBV18 | TGTGCCAGCTCACCTAACGGGAACACCGGGGAGCTGTTTTTT | CASSPNGNTGELFF
- | TRBJ2-7 | TRBD2 | TRBV28 | TGTGCCAGCGGGGGGACTAGCGGGTATGGCGAGCAGTACTTC | CASGGTSGYGEQYF
- | TRBJ2-1 | TRBD1 | TRBV10-3 | TGTGCCATCAGTGGACCGGGACAGTTATATGAGCAGTTCTTC | CAISGPGQLYEQFF
- | TRBJ1-1 | TRBD1 | TRBV6-6 | TGTGCCAGCAGTCGACAGGGGAGTGAAGCTTTCTTT | CASSRQGSEAFF
- | TRBJ2-7 | - | TRBV2 | TGTGCCAGCGATGTGGGGCCCCAGGAGCAGTACTTC | CASDVGPQEQYF
- | TRBJ2-1 | TRBD1 | TRBV30 | TGTGCCTGGACCGGACAGGGGGTCAATGAGCAGTTCTTC | CAWTGQGVNEQFF
once | TRBJ2-1 | - | TRBV7-8 | TGTGCCAGCAGCTTAATAGGGAACGCCTACAATGAGCAGTTCTTC | CASSLIGNAYNEQFF
- | TRBJ2-3 | TRBD2 | TRBV9 | TGTGCCAGCAGCGTACGCGGGAGGACGGCAGATACGCAGTATTTT | CASSVRGRTADTQYF
- | TRBJ1-4 | - | TRBV4-1 | TGCGCCAGCAGCCAAGACTCCGGGGCTGGTGAAAAACTGTTTTTT | CASSQDSGAGEKLFF
- | TRBJ2-3 | - | TRBV4-1 | TGCGCCAGCAGCCTTGGTGGGAGCACAGATACGCAGTATTTT | CASSLGGSTDTQYF
- | TRBJ2-5 | - | TRBV6-5 | TGTGCCAGCAGTTACTCGAGAGGGCGCGGGGAGACCCAGTACTTC | CASSYSRGRGETQYF
few | TRBJ1-5 | - | TRBV19 | TGTGCCACCGAAGGTGGAATTGGCCAGCCCCAGCATTTT | CATEGGIGQPQHF
- | TRBJ2-3 | - | TRBV14 | TGTGCCAGCAGCCAAGAGCCAGAGTTCACAGATACGCAGTATTTT | CASSQEPEFTDTQYF
once | TRBJ1-1 | - | TRBV5-1 | TGCGCCAGCAGCCCCTCCCAGGGAGACAACACTGAAGCTTTCTTT | CASSPSQGDNTEAFF
- | TRBJ2-7 | TRBD2 | TRBV2 | TGTGCCAGCATTATGGGACTAGCGGGAGCCCACTCCTACGAGCAGTACTTC | CASIMGLAGAHSYEQYF
- | TRBJ2-1 | TRBD2 | TRBV30 | TGTGCCTTGGAGACTAGCGAGCTCTACAATGAGCAGTTCTTC | CALETSELYNEQFF
- | TRBJ1-6 | TRBD1 | TRBV4-1 | TGCGCCAGCAGCACACGGACAGGGGATACTTCACCCCTCCACTTT | CASSTRTGDTSPLHF
- | TRBJ1-6 | - | TRBV13 | TGTGCCAGCAGCTTAGGAGGGGGAAGCTCCTATAATTCACCCCTCCACTTT | CASSLGGGSSYNSPLHF
- | TRBJ2-2 | TRBD1 | TRBV19 | TGTGCCAGTAGTATGGGCTGGGACAGGAACACCGGGGAGCTGTTTTTT | CASSMGWDRNTGELFF
- | TRBJ2-7 | TRBD1 | TRBV14 | TGTGCCAGCAGTTTCAAAGCCGGGACAGCCTACGAGCAGTACTTC | CASSFKAGTAYEQYF
- | TRBJ2-7 | TRBD2 | TRBV18 | TGTGCCAGCTCACCACCGGGAGGGGACGAGCAGTACTTC | CASSPPGGDEQYF
- | TRBJ2-3 | TRBD2 | TRBV7-9 | TGTGCCAGCGGGGGACTAGCGGGAGTTCGAGGCCACACAGATACGCAGTATTTT | CASGGLAGVRGHTDTQYF
- | TRBJ2-1 | TRBD2 | TRBV7-9 | TGTGCCAGCAGCCCGGGACTAGCCAGCAATGAGCAGTTCTTC | CASSPGLASNEQFF